These 7 T cell receptor beta chains came from one sample sequenced in a study of T cells after yellow fever vaccination. One entry per CDR3 protein results from TCRdb running MiXCR on the 5' RACE reads. Among around 300,000 distinct CDR3 sequences, about 4% were seen once, and the ten largest hold just under 25%. The sequenced sample was PBMCs, obtained 5 days after the yellow fever booster vaccination. Every receptor here comes from a man younger than 35 who received the YFV17D yellow fever vaccine.

This chain uses TRBV5-1 with TRBJ2-2; 15 positions match TRBD2. The V gene's germline CDR1 is SGHRS and CDR2 YFSETQ. The CDR3 is made up of 20 amino acids. J lost 3 bases, V lost 2 bases, and 11 bases had no gene match. The CDR3: CASSFRPGLAGGSDTGELFF. The CDR3 DNA follows: TGCGCCAGCAGCTTTAGACCCGGACTAGCGGGGGGGTCTGACACCGGGGAGCTGTTTTTT.

This clonotype showed up many times. The chain recombines TRBV7-3 with TRBJ2-2, with D perhaps TRBD2 (6 bases). The V end lost 5 bases, the J end lost 3 bases, and 10 bases lay between the germline ends. Germline V CDR1 and CDR2: SGHTA, FQGTGA. This CDR3 has 14 amino acids. The CDR3 nucleotides are TGTGCCAGCAGCATGGGACTTGACACCGGGGAGCTGTTTTTT. Translating it yields CASSMGLDTGELFF.

This clonotype was detected a few times. The J gene is TRBJ2-1, the V gene TRBV11-3; D possibly uses TRBD1 or TRBD2 (5 bases each). Trimming pared 3 bases from V and 6 bases from J, leaving 12 bases between. Germline assignment: CDR1 SGHNT and CDR2 YENEEA. This CDR3 is 14 amino acids long. The CDR3 region is CASSFGGLRNEQFF. The CDR3 nucleotides read TGTGCCAGCAGCTTTGGGGGTTTACGCAATGAGCAGTTCTTC.

The V call is TRBV19, the J call TRBJ2-2; 9 nucleotides match TRBD1. The CDR3 has 16 amino acids. The V segment lost 7 bases and the J segment 6 bases; nucleotides outside the gene matches: 12. The V gene's germline CDR1 is LNHDA and CDR2 SQIVND (reference sequence). CDR3 sequence (DNA): TGTGCCAGTACCACACGGACAGGGGATAGGGCCGGGGAGCTGTTTTTT. Translated, it gives CASTTRTGDRAGELFF. Variable domain in full (rest from reference TRBV19 and TRBJ2-2): DGGITQSPKYLFRKEGQNVTLSCEQNLNHDAMYWYRQDPGQGLRLIYYSQIVNDFQKGDIAEGYSVSREKKESFPLTVTSAQKNPTAFYLCASTTRTGDRAGELFFGEGSRLTVL.

A few counts support this clonotype. This chain uses TRBV12-3 or TRBV12-4 with TRBJ2-3, with D unclear. CDR3 length: 13 amino acids. The V gene lost 3 bases and the J gene lost 4 bases, with 8 bases spanning the gap. The CDR3 coding sequence is TGTGCCAGCAGTTTCCGGGTGGCAGATACGCAGTATTTT. It encodes CASSFRVADTQYF.

The J gene is TRBJ2-5, the V gene TRBV18, with unresolved D. The CDR3 is 14 residues long. In germline, CDR1 is KGHSH, CDR2 LQKENI. With 1 base removed from V and 5 bases from J, the gap between germline ends came to 11 bases. In nucleotides, the CDR3 is TGTGCCAGCTCACCACTAGCCGACGGCGAGACCCAGTACTTC. It codes for CASSPLADGETQYF.

This clonotype was observed at least ten times. The chain is built from TRBV7-8 and TRBJ2-3, with TRBD1 as a possible D gene (6 bases). Germline CDR1 SGHVS, CDR2 FQNEAQ. The CDR3 is 16 amino acids. Trimming cost V 5 bases and J 0 bases, with 15 bases left between them. CDR3 protein: CASSLGAYPSTDTQYF. For the CDR3, the DNA is TGTGCCAGCAGCCTGGGGGCCTACCCTAGCACAGATACGCAGTATTTT.